The present T cell receptor beta chain was sequenced within a study of CD8+ T cells in alopecia areata. After isolation, RNA underwent reverse transcription to generate cDNA as the sequencing template. Profiling relied on immunoSEQ multiplex PCR, and the TCRdb table lists in-frame clones only, not all of them. The sample lists 210,000 or so clones, just over 65% occurring once. Germline V gives CDR1 SGHRS, CDR2 YFSETQ. This CDR3 is built from 14 residues. V shed 5 bases, J shed 3 bases, and the junction held 7 bases outside the gene matches. Indicated treatment: oral pan-JAK inhibitor, 5-10 mg twice daily.

The material sequenced was CD4+ T cells sorted from blood, taken at approximately week 45, from a patient treated with tofacitinib. The sequence derives from a human donor with alopecia areata. The rearrangement joins TRBV5-1 to TRBJ1-2; 7 positions agree with TRBD1. The CDR3 DNA follows: TGCGCCAGCAGTTACGGACAGGATCACTATGGCTACACCTTC. It translates to CASSYGQDHYGYTF.